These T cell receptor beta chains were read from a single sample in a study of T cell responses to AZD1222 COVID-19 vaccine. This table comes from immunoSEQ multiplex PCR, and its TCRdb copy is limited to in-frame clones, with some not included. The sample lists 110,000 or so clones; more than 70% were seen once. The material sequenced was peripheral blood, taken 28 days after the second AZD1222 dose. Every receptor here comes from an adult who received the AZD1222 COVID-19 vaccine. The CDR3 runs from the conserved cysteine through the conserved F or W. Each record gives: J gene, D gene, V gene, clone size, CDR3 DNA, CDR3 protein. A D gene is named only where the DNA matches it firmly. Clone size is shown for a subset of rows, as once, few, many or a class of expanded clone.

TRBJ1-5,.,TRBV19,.,TGTGCCAGTATGCGGGACATTAGCAATCAGCCCCAGCATTTT,CASMRDISNQPQHF
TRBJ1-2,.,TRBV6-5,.,TGTGCCAGCAGTTACTCGTATCCCGCCGCCAACTATGGCTACACCTTC,CASSYSYPAANYGYTF
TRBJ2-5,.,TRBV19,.,TGTGCCAGTAGTCCCAGGGGGGCTCAAGAGACCCAGTACTTC,CASSPRGAQETQYF
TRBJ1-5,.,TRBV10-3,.,TGTGCCATCAGTGAGTCGGGTGGCCAGCCCCAGCATTTT,CAISESGGQPQHF
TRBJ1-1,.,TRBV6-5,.,TGTGCCAGCAGTCTACAGGGTGGGAGCACTGAAGCTTTCTTT,CASSLQGGSTEAFF
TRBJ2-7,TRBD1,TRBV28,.,TGTGCCAGCAGTCATAATCCGGGACAGGGGGCGCGGGAGCAGTACTTC,CASSHNPGQGAREQYF
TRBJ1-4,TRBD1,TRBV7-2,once,TGTGCCAGCAGCTTACAGGGGGGCAGTGAAAAACTGTTTTTT,CASSLQGGSEKLFF
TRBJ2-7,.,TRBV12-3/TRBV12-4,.,TGTGCCAGCAGGAGCGGGCAATACGAGCAGTACTTC,CASRSGQYEQYF
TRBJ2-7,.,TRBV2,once,TGTGCCAGCAGTGAAGAACCTGATGAACAAGGGACTTACGAGCAGTACTTC,CASSEEPDEQGTYEQYF
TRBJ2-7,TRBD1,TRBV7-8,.,TGTGCCAGCAGCTTAGGGGGGACAGGGTCCTACGAGCAGTACTTC,CASSLGGTGSYEQYF
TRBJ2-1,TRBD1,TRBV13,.,TGTGCCAGCCGGAAAGACAGGGATGAGCAGTTCTTC,CASRKDRDEQFF
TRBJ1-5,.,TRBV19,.,TGTGCCAGTAGTGCGCGTATAATTGAGGGCAATCAGCCCCAGCATTTT,CASSARIIEGNQPQHF
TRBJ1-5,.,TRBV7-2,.,TGTGCCAGCAGCTTACAGGGTATTGATCAGCCCCAGCATTTT,CASSLQGIDQPQHF
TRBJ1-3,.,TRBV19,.,TGTGCCAGTGCGAAGGTCCCTGGAAACACCATATATTTT,CASAKVPGNTIYF
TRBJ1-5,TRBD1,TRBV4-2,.,TGTGCCAGCAGCCAGGTCCAGGGGGGTGTTCAGCCCCAGCATTTT,CASSQVQGGVQPQHF
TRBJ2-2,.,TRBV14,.,TGTGCCAGCAGCCAAGAGGCAGGGGTCGGGACCGGGGAGCTGTTTTTT,CASSQEAGVGTGELFF
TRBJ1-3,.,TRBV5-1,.,TGCGCCAGCAGTGAAACGCCCTCTGGAAACACCATATATTTT,CASSETPSGNTIYF
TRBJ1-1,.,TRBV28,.,TGTGCCAGCAGTTTCAACTTTGGCGCGGCTTTCTTT,CASSFNFGAAFF
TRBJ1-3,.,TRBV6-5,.,TGTGCCAGCAGTCCTCAGTCAAGCTCTGGAAACACCATATATTTT,CASSPQSSSGNTIYF
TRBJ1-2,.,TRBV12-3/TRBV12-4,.,TGTGCCAGCAGTGCACTTATGGGTGGCTACACCTTC,CASSALMGGYTF